This TCR beta chain was retrieved from a study of blood T cell repertoires in COVID-19. Study as a whole: Material from acute and convalescent COVID-19 was sourced from the United States, Italy and Spain. T cells, B-cell-depleted T cells, or PBMCs provided the cDNA or gDNA that served as material.

The V gene's germline CDR1 is KGHDR and CDR2 SFDVKD. V shed 4 bases and J shed 3 bases, with 5 bases lying between them. The CDR3 covers 12 residues. Sequencing was performed with immunoSEQ multiplex PCR; in TCRdb, only in-frame clones are kept and a portion is missing. The profile shows about 230,000 clones, more than 70% of them singletons. This receptor was obtained from a man in his forties with active or convalescent COVID-19. Sequencing was carried out using peripheral blood. V gene TRBV24-1 combines with J gene TRBJ2-5; the D gene is possibly TRBD1 (5 bases). The CDR3 sequence: CATSEQEETQYF. CDR3 DNA sequence: TGTGCCACCAGTGAACAGGAAGAGACCCAGTACTTC.